This T cell receptor beta chain emerged from a study of T cells after yellow fever vaccination. Only a few counts were recorded for this clonotype. TCRdb recomputed calls from the 5' RACE reads with MiXCR, one row per CDR3 protein. This repertoire shows roughly 500,000 distinct CDR3 sequences, around 21% found once; its top ten account for around an eighth. Trimming took off 0 bases at V and 3 bases at J, with 9 bases between the two ends. CDR3 size: 15 residues. Germline CDR1 reads LGHNA; CDR2 reads YSLEER. This sequence was found in a man aged 25-45 years who received the YFV17D yellow fever vaccine. Sequenced here: PBMCs, sampled 15 days after the yellow fever booster vaccination. The rearrangement joins TRBV4-3 to TRBJ1-5; tentatively, D is TRBD1 (5 bases). CDR3 nucleotides: TGCGCCAGCAGCCAAGATCTGGGGGTCAATCAGCCCCAGCATTTT. It codes for CASSQDLGVNQPQHF.